This T cell receptor beta chain was recorded in a study of neoadjuvant anti-PD-1 for oral cavity cancer. At the level of the study: Nivolumab at 3 mg/kg was mostly given biweekly, three to four doses, pre-surgery. Around day 43, patients without progression received a fourth nivolumab dose before surgery.

The time point: after neoadjuvant nivolumab, at surgical resection. Stage II-IVA oral cavity squamous cell carcinoma was new and untreated by systemic or radiation therapy. Patients had HPV-negative, locally advanced oral cavity squamous cell carcinoma. From germline, CDR1 is MDHEN and CDR2 SYDVKM. Trimming took 4 bases from V and 5 from J; bases not matched to a gene: 1. CDR3 length: 12 amino acids. Profiled with immunoSEQ multiplex PCR; TCRdb holds only in-frame clones, not every one. The data show more than 9,000 clones, about 61% seen once. This sequence originates from a person between 40 and 85 years old with oral cavity squamous cell carcinoma. Sequences were derived from PBMCs, sampled after nivolumab (anti-PD-1) treatment. The chain recombines TRBV28 with TRBJ1-2; 7 positions agree with TRBD1. For the CDR3, the DNA is TGTGCCAGCAGTTCAGGGGGATATGGCTACACCTTC. Its translation is CASSSGGYGYTF.